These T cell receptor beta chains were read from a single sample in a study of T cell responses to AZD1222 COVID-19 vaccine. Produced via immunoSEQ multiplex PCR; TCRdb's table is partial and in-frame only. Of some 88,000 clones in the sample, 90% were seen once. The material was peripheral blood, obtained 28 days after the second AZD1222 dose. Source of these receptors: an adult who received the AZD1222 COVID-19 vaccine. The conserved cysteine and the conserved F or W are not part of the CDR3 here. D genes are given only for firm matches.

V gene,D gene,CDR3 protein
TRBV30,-,AWTLWTTGNTIY
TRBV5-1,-,ASSLLSTGQGNEQF
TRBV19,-,ASSIDLSVTDTQY
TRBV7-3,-,ASSLSENRALT
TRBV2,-,ASSETGYGNTIY
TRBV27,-,ASSLTGQVQPQH
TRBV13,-,ASSLGLVWAPDNSPLH
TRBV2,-,ASRQGLHPYGYT
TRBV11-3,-,ASSSTAGSNEQF
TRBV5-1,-,ASSFSSGSADTEAF
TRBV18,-,ASSRDDTNNQPPQH
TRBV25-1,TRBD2,ASSGPRGGWTAADTQY
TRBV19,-,ASSTRVAGYT
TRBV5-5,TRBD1,ASSLARTGGSRNTEAF
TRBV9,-,ASSVVQFHSNQPQH
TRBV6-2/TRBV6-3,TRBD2,ASSSGTSGSSYEQY
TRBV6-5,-,ASSYGGEGNTIY
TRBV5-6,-,ASSFGVSSGNTIY
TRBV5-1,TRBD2,ASSLVAGGSEQY
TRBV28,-,ASSLEARGMF
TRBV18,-,ASSSGLNTEAF
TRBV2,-,ASSPRGQSELF
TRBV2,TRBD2,ASSELAESYEQY
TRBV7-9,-,ASRITNEQF
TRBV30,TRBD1,AWMRTGLRNTQY
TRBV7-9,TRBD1,ASSSSGDSRGGYT
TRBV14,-,ASSQAYTYEQY
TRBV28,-,ASSQGAPQRAF
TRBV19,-,ASSIGVGRGTDTQY
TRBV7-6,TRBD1,ASSLAAGGNTEAF
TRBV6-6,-,ASIREATNEKLF
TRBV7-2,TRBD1,ASSLVGTGGLYNEQF
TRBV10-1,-,ASRAGQLNTEAF
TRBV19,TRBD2,ASSIGWGGETQY
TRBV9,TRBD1,ASTMGQGRAETQY
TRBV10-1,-,ASSEGALPQY
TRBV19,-,ASSILRGSNQPQH
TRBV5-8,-,ASSAAGTPNTEAF
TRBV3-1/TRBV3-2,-,ASNSGSYGYT
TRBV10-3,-,AIREGGIDTQY
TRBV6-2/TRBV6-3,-,ASSYSIGDQETQY
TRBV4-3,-,ASSSGTSNQPQH
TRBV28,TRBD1,ASRFSGGATEAF
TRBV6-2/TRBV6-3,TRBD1,ASSLDRTNEKLF
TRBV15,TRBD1,ATSQDRFSGNTIY
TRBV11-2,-,ASTTGTAGEGYT
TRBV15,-,ATSRDRELAEAF
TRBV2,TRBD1,ASGDREVAGYT